The TCR beta chain described here comes from a study of cytomegalovirus exposure and HLA in healthy donors. Study-wide results and limits: By HLA locus, TCR association rates varied in a later analysis, with DRB1 showing the most and HLA-C the fewest. Investigators reported over 150 TCR beta chains as tied to cytomegalovirus.

In the PCR, 60 Vbeta and 13 Jbeta primers were used. Assay: immunoSEQ multiplex PCR; the TCRdb copy retains only in-frame clones and omits some. The table lists 150,000 to 200,000 clones, about four fifths of them singletons. When sampled, the donors appeared nominally healthy, though they likely had unrecorded immune exposures. Losses at the gene ends were 10 bases for V and 6 bases for J; bases not matched to a gene: 14. Germline V gives CDR1 ENHRY, CDR2 SYGVKD. The CDR3 is 15 amino acids. A note on this clone: Antigen specificity is unknown.

This clonotype was obtained from a girl between 10 and 17 years old in good health and CMV-seropositive. The sample was PBMCs. The genes are TRBV10-3 and TRBJ1-1; 10 positions agree with TRBD1. The CDR3 reads CATKMTGGSAAEAFF. The CDR3 DNA follows: TGTGCCACCAAGATGACAGGGGGCTCCGCGGCTGAAGCTTTCTTT.